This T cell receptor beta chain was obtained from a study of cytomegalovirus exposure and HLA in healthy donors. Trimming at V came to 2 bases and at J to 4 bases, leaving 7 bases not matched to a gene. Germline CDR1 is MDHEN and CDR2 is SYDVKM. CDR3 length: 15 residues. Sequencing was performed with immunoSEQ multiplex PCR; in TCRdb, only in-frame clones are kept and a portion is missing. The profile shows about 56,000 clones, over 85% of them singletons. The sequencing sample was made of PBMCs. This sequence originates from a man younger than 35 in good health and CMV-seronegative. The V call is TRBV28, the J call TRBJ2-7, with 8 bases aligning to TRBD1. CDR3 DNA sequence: TGTGCCAGCAGTTTAACGGCAGGGGGCAGGTACGAGCAGTACTTC. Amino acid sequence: CASSLTAGGRYEQYF.